The rows below give T cell receptor beta chains drawn from one sample of a study of blood T cell repertoires in COVID-19. Here immunoSEQ multiplex PCR was the method, and the copy in TCRdb shows in-frame clones only, minus some. Among around 220,000 clones listed, about 89% were seen once. Sequences were obtained from PBMCs or T cells enriched from blood (not recorded which). These receptors were collected from a woman aged 18-35 years who had recovered from COVID-19. Each CDR3 is given without its conserved first and last residue. Rows may omit the clone size; those that give it use once, few, many or a size class.

>TRBJ2-3|TRBV7-2|13|-
ASTSRSGGPDTQY
>TRBJ2-4|TRBV28|12|-
ASSSGQAKNIQY
>TRBJ2-2|TRBV25-1|13|-
ASSDLKQVTGELF
>TRBJ2-3|TRBV25-1|14|-
ASSEWSGRGTDTQY
>TRBJ1-2|TRBV11-3|13|few
ASSQPGGIDYGYT
>TRBJ1-1|TRBV14|10|once
ASSPGNTEAF
>TRBJ1-2|TRBV4-2|13|-
ASSQDWNRGQGYT
>TRBJ2-5|TRBV15|13|-
ATSGTSGSGETQY
>TRBJ1-1|TRBV2|12|-
ASSPWDDRTEAF
>TRBJ1-4|TRBV2|13|-
ASRAQGLGNEKLF
>TRBJ1-5|TRBV2|11|once
ASSDYGNQPQH
>TRBJ2-1|TRBV4-2|15|-
ASSQDPSGSMYNEQF
>TRBJ2-5|TRBV3-1/TRBV3-2|10|-
ASSLSGETQY
>TRBJ1-5|TRBV12-3/TRBV12-4|11|-
ASSLVKGEPQH
>TRBJ2-1|TRBV19|10|-
ASSILANEQF
>TRBJ1-2|TRBV6-5|13|-
ASSFPGTGIYGYT
>TRBJ1-3|TRBV4-1|15|many
ASSPRGDRSSGNTIY
>TRBJ2-1|TRBV4-1|14|-
ASSQFGTSGYNEQF
>TRBJ1-2|TRBV5-5|12|-
ASSSIEAPYGYT
>TRBJ2-1|TRBV7-6|16|-
ASSFQRMGAPMLDEQF
>TRBJ2-2|TRBV12-5|13|-
ASGQGGSGTGELF
>TRBJ2-5|TRBV14|12|medium-sized
ASSSEEGRETQY
>TRBJ1-5|TRBV27|15|-
ASSGTGGVLGNQPQH
>TRBJ1-5|TRBV6-5|13|-
ASSYFQGAAQPQH
>TRBJ1-1|TRBV7-2|11|-
ASSLSLSTEAF
>TRBJ1-1|TRBV10-3|11|-
AILPTRRGEAF
>TRBJ2-1|TRBV5-1|15|-
ASSLTVAMSSYNEQF
>TRBJ2-7|TRBV27|12|-
ASRWGEGPYEQY
>TRBJ2-7|TRBV1|14|-
TSSQGGLGDSYEQY
>TRBJ1-2|TRBV9|14|-
ASSESDEDSFYGYT
>TRBJ1-5|TRBV29-1|12|-
SVEGSESNQPQH
>TRBJ1-1|TRBV2|11|-
ASSLEGDTEAF
>TRBJ1-1|TRBV5-1|10|-
ASSLAGEGAF
>TRBJ2-5|TRBV3-1/TRBV3-2|10|-
ASSQVAETQY
>TRBJ2-2|TRBV19|18|-
ASSIVGLAGQFANTGELF
>TRBJ2-5|TRBV19|11|-
ASNQGTQETQY
>TRBJ1-5|TRBV3-1/TRBV3-2|14|once
ASSQEVAGAGQPQH
>TRBJ1-4|TRBV27|12|-
ASSGTGREGKLF
>TRBJ1-2|TRBV5-1|10|-
ASSDRDYGYT
>TRBJ2-2|TRBV7-2|14|-
ASSGGRGTRVGELF
>TRBJ1-2|TRBV15|13|-
ATSRENAGVGGYT
>TRBJ1-2|TRBV5-1|12|-
ASSEKQGHYGYT
>TRBJ1-6|TRBV6-5|13|-
ASNPTGVNNSPLH
>TRBJ2-2|TRBV5-1|14|-
ASSLNRLAASGELF
>TRBJ2-3|TRBV19|14|-
ASSASPGTGGAGQY
>TRBJ2-7|TRBV5-4|14|-
ASSPTVGGASKEQY
>TRBJ2-1|TRBV11-2|13|-
ASSLGRSYDNEQF
>TRBJ2-2|TRBV12-5|12|-
ASGLKGVSGELF
>TRBJ1-4|TRBV4-3|14|-
ASSRLNRATNEKLF
>TRBJ2-2|TRBV5-1|15|-
ASSLSTAGGNTGELF
>TRBJ1-2|TRBV5-1|12|-
ASSSGQALLDYT
>TRBJ1-2|TRBV9|13|-
ASSTRAGGADGYT
>TRBJ1-2|TRBV19|11|-
ASSIGAGDGYT